This paragraph reports one T cell receptor beta chain. Donors were healthy Caucasian individuals from Russia aged about 6 to 90. Germline lookup yields CDR1 MDHEN and CDR2 SYDVKM. The CDR3 length is 14 residues. The sample comes from a study of blood T cells in healthy people across ages. For the second PCR, which ran for roughly 6 to 11 cycles, a sample-barcoded 5' primer and a J-beta primer mix were used. MiXCR was run by TCRdb on the 5' RACE reads, yielding one entry per CDR3 protein. Of 1.5 million to 2 million distinct CDR3 sequences in the sample, 30% to 40% are singletons; the top ten hold about 21%.

The source material was blood. The clonotype originates from a human donor in good health. The chain couples TRBV28 to TRBJ2-5; possible D gene TRBD2, 6 bases. The J call may not be correct, given that the DNA end is closer to TRBJ2-7. CDR3 DNA: TGTGCCAGCAGTTTGGGGGGTCCTCAGGCCGAGCAGTACTTC. The encoded protein is CASSLGGPQAEQYF.